The 27 T cell receptor beta chains below were found in one sample sequenced in a study of OX40 agonist ivuxolimab in advanced cancers. The data were produced by immunoSEQ multiplex PCR, yet TCRdb's version contains in-frame clones alone and is incomplete. The sample consists of about 59,000 clones, around 82% of them appearing once. Specimen: CD4+ or CD8+ T cells sorted from blood, collected in a trial of the OX40 agonist ivuxolimab. The receptors were gathered from an adult with an advanced solid tumor such as melanoma, head and neck, liver or kidney cancer.

V usage is TRBV27 and J usage is TRBJ2-3; a weak D match, TRBD2 (6 bases). V shed 0 bases and J shed 4 bases, with 11 bases lying between them. This CDR3 spans 15 amino acids. Germline lookup yields CDR1 MNHEY and CDR2 SMNVEV (reference sequence). CDR3 protein: CASSLSLAQADTQYF. The CDR3 DNA reads TGTGCCAGCAGTTTATCTCTAGCGCAAGCAGATACGCAGTATTTT.

Regarding this clone: Different DNA sequences within this sample yield the same CDR3. This chain connects TRBV18 to TRBJ2-1, with D maybe TRBD1 (6 bases). The ends were cut back, 3 bases at V and 4 bases at J, with 10 bases in the middle. Germline V gives CDR1 KGHSH, CDR2 LQKENI. The CDR3 length is 14 residues. The CDR3 sequence: CASSPGTSYNEQFF. The CDR3, as DNA: TGTGCCAGCTCACCCGGGACATCTTACAATGAGCAGTTCTTC.

The chain joins TRBV4-2 to TRBJ2-5; D is perhaps TRBD2 (6 bases). Germline assignment: CDR1 LGHNA and CDR2 YNFKEQ. The CDR3 is 14 amino acids. Trimming pared 1 base from V and 1 base from J, leaving 7 bases between. CDR3 DNA: TGTGCCAGCAGCCAAGGCGGGATCCAAGAGACCCAGTACTTC. Protein product: CASSQGGIQETQYF.

This clone was found a few times. The CDR3 sequence is CASSLPEGSYEQYF. CDR3 bases: TGTGCCAGCAGCCTTCCCGAGGGAAGCTACGAGCAGTACTTC. The chain couples TRBV7-9 to TRBJ2-7, with a tentative D call TRBD2 (5 bases). Trimming left V 5 bases short and J 3 bases short, with 14 bases between. Germline assignment: CDR1 SEHNR and CDR2 FQNEAQ (reference sequence). The CDR3 has 14 residues.

A word on this clone: The CDR3 does not end in the conserved phenylalanine or tryptophan, so this is likely a read error. The chain uses TRBV27 and TRBJ1-5; TRBD1 is a possible D gene (6 bases). Germline V CDR1 and CDR2: MNHEY, SMNVEV (reference sequence). V lost 7 bases to trimming and J lost 5 bases, with 18 bases between them. This CDR3 is 15 amino acids long. The CDR3 loop reads CASTRTASSDQPQHL. The CDR3 DNA follows: TGTGCCAGCACCCGGACAGCCTCATCGGATCAGCCCCAGCATCTT.

This chain joins TRBV25-1 and TRBJ1-4; no firm D call. V was shortened by 4 bases and J by 0 bases, with 12 bases between the two germline ends. CDR1 and CDR2 (germline): MGHDK, SYGVNS. This CDR3 has 16 amino acids. This CDR3 reads CASSAGVVATNEKLFF. The CDR3 DNA reads as TGTGCCAGCAGTGCTGGGGTCGTGGCAACTAATGAAAAACTGTTTTTT.

The CDR3 nucleotides read TGCAGCGTTGACCAGACCAGCGGAGAGACCCAGTACTTC. Its protein is CSVDQTSGETQYF. The V call is TRBV29-1, the J call TRBJ2-5; maybe TRBD2 (5 bases). V was cut by 3 bases and J by 4 bases, with 12 bases left in between. CDR1 is SQVTM, CDR2 ANQGSEA, per germline. CDR3 length: 13 residues.

The chain employs TRBV6-1 and TRBJ1-1; weak D call: TRBD1 (5 bases). This CDR3 contains 12 residues. Germline values: CDR1 MNHNS, CDR2 SASEGT. V was cut by 11 bases and J by 5 bases, with 15 bases left in between. CDR3 sequence reads: CAGGNGWTEAFF. CDR3 in DNA: TGTGCCGGGGGGAACGGCTGGACTGAAGCTTTCTTT.

V gene TRBV5-8 combines with J gene TRBJ1-2; 8 bases are a match to TRBD1. The CDR3 runs 15 residues. The V gene end was trimmed by 3 bases and the J gene end by 4 bases; junction bases not matched to a gene: 8. CDR1 SGHTS and CDR2 YDEGEE come from the germline V gene. CDR3 sequence: CASSSGTGLFYGYTF. The CDR3 DNA reads TGTGCCAGCAGCTCAGGGACAGGCTTATTCTATGGCTACACCTTC.

The J gene is TRBJ2-5, the V gene TRBV4-2; 10 bases match TRBD2. The germline V gene encodes CDR1 LGHNA and CDR2 YNFKEQ. This CDR3 region has 18 residues. V gave up 1 base and J gave up 4 bases; unmatched junction bases: 12. The CDR3 nucleotides read TGTGCCAGCAGCCAAGCCTCTAGCGGGGGCGGGTGGGGAGAGACCCAGTACTTC. Translated: CASSQASSGGGWGETQYF.

The chain combines TRBV19 with TRBJ1-2; the D gene is possibly TRBD1 (6 bases). The CDR3 contains 13 residues. The germline V gene encodes CDR1 LNHDA and CDR2 SQIVND (reference sequence). V lost 5 bases and J 4 bases, leaving 11 bases between the germline ends. The CDR3 here is CASSSGTRYGYTF. The CDR3 nucleotides are TGTGCCAGTAGTTCCGGGACACGCTATGGCTACACCTTC.

The CDR3 here is CASSLGPDSPYEQYF. The CDR3 DNA reads TGTGCCAGCAGTTTGGGCCCGGACTCCCCCTACGAGCAGTACTTC. V is TRBV6-5 and J is TRBJ2-7, with D maybe TRBD2 (5 bases). The germline V gene encodes CDR1 MNHEY and CDR2 SVGAGI. This CDR3 has 15 amino acids. Trimming pared 4 bases from V and 2 bases from J, leaving 15 bases between.

This CDR3 reads CASSIYRDTEAFF. The CDR3 DNA reads as TGTGCCAGCAGTATATACCGGGACACTGAAGCTTTCTTT. The chain uses TRBV27 and TRBJ1-1, with D hard to call. Trimming cost V 5 bases and J 3 bases, with 10 bases left between them. Germline CDR1 is MNHEY and CDR2 is SMNVEV (reference sequence). CDR3 length: 13 amino acids.

The chain is built from TRBV5-1 and TRBJ2-1, with D perhaps matching TRBD1 (6 bases). CDR3 length equals 15 residues. V lost 2 bases and J lost 6, with 15 bases in between. Germline CDR1 SGHRS, CDR2 YFSETQ. CDR3 sequence reads: CASSFEETGGNEQFF. CDR3 bases: TGCGCCAGCAGCTTTGAAGAGACAGGTGGCAATGAGCAGTTCTTC. Supplemented by reference TRBV5-1 and TRBJ2-1, the full variable domain reads KAGVTQTPRYLIKTRGQQVTLSCSPISGHRSVSWYQQTPGQGLQFLFEYFSETQRNKGNFPGRFSGRQFSNSRSEMNVSTLELGDSALYLCASSFEETGGNEQFFGPGTRLTVL.

V gene TRBV7-3 combines with J gene TRBJ2-3; D is perhaps TRBD1 or TRBD2 (5 bases each). Germline-derived CDR1 and CDR2 are SGHTA and FQGTGA. The V end lost 2 bases, the J end lost 4 bases, and 10 bases lay between the germline ends. The CDR3 covers 14 residues. CDR3 nucleotides: TGTGCCAGCAGCTTAGAGGGGATCGCAGATACGCAGTATTTT. As protein: CASSLEGIADTQYF.

This chain links TRBV5-4 with TRBJ2-2, with D perhaps TRBD2 (6 bases). V was pared by 2 bases and J by 7 bases, with 15 bases between. The CDR3 runs 15 residues. From germline, CDR1 is SGHNT and CDR2 YYREEE (reference sequence). DNA of the CDR3: TGTGCCAGCAGCTTAACCGGGGGATGGAACGGGGAGCTGTTTTTT. As protein: CASSLTGGWNGELFF.

The rearrangement joins TRBV6-1 to TRBJ1-2; D may be TRBD1 (5 bases). The CDR3 extends over 12 amino acids. Trimming took 10 bases from V and 6 from J, leaving 15 bases between them. Germline lookup yields CDR1 MNHNS and CDR2 SASEGT. CDR3 region: CATALREDGYTF. CDR3 in DNA: TGTGCCACGGCCCTCAGGGAAGATGGCTACACCTTC.

The chain links TRBV6-1 to TRBJ2-4, with D unresolved. V dropped 1 base and J dropped 1 base, with 8 bases sitting between them. The CDR3 runs 15 residues. The germline gives CDR1 MNHNS, CDR2 SASEGT. CDR3 sequence (DNA): TGTGCCAGCAGTGAAGTAATGAGTGCCAAAAACATTCAGTACTTC. This gives the protein CASSEVMSAKNIQYF.

The CDR3 nucleotides are TGTGCCAGCAGCACAGGGCTAGCGGGCCGCACAGATACGCAGTATTTT. As protein: CASSTGLAGRTDTQYF. The V and J genes are TRBV5-4 and TRBJ2-3; 8 bases agree with TRBD2. Germline lookup yields CDR1 SGHNT and CDR2 YYREEE (reference sequence). The CDR3 has 16 amino acids. The V segment lost 4 bases and the J segment 1 base; nucleotides outside the gene matches: 8.

The CDR3 coding sequence is TGTGCCTGGAGTAATATCCGGGACAGAAGTAATGAAAAACTGTTTTTT. Amino acids: CAWSNIRDRSNEKLFF. This chain uses TRBV30 with TRBJ1-4, with 7 bases matching TRBD1. The length of the CDR3 is 16 residues. In germline, CDR1 is GTSNPN, CDR2 SVGIG (reference sequence). V shed 2 bases, J shed 4 bases, and the junction held 10 bases outside the gene matches.

The CDR3 sequence: CASSIETGGSYNEQFF. The CDR3 DNA follows: TGTGCCAGTAGTATTGAGACCGGAGGCTCGTACAATGAGCAGTTCTTC. The chain combines TRBV19 with TRBJ2-1; maybe TRBD2 (5 bases). Between the trimmed V and J ends, which lost 3 bases and 4 bases, there was a span of 16 bases. The CDR3 spans 16 residues. The germline CDR1 and CDR2 sequences are LNHDA and SQIVND (reference sequence).

A single count supports this clone. The genes are TRBV6-5 and TRBJ2-3; D possibly corresponds to TRBD2 (7 bases). This CDR3 comprises 16 residues. The V end was cut by 2 bases, the J end by 4 bases, with 16 bases between. Looked up from germline, CDR1 is MNHEY and CDR2 is SVGAGI. CDR3 protein: CASSYRGARGADTQYF. As DNA, the CDR3 is TGTGCCAGCAGTTACCGGGGGGCGCGAGGCGCAGATACGCAGTATTTT.

For the CDR3, the DNA is TGCGCCAGCAGCCTGGGCTCTGTCCAAGAGACCCAGTACTTC. It yields the protein CASSLGSVQETQYF. The chain carries TRBV5-1 and TRBJ2-5; D unclear. CDR1 is SGHRS, CDR2 YFSETQ, per germline. This CDR3 is built from 14 residues. Between the trimmed V and J ends, which lost 4 bases and 1 base, there was a span of 11 bases.

The chain recombines TRBV29-1 with TRBJ1-1; possibly TRBD1 for D (6 bases). Germline V CDR1 and CDR2: SQVTM, ANQGSEA. V was clipped by 3 bases and J by 5 bases, with 13 bases between them. The CDR3 contains 13 residues. The CDR3 DNA reads TGCAGCGTTGACGGGGGGCGGGGAACTGAAGCTTTCTTT. The encoded protein is CSVDGGRGTEAFF.

V and J are TRBV30 and TRBJ1-1; D uncertain. The CDR3 loop spans 15 amino acids. V shed 3 bases and J shed 0 bases, with 14 bases lying between them. From germline, CDR1 is GTSNPN and CDR2 SVGIG (reference sequence). The CDR3 coding sequence is TGTGCCTGGAGCCCCAGCCGGACGGTGAACACTGAAGCTTTCTTT. Its protein is CAWSPSRTVNTEAFF.

In its sample, this clone is medium-sized. This chain's CDR3 is CARASGHQNTEAFF. The CDR3 bases are TGCGCCAGAGCGTCGGGACACCAGAACACTGAAGCTTTCTTT. The chain has TRBV23-1 and TRBJ1-1; the D gene is possibly TRBD1 (6 bases). TRBV23-1 is an ORF; its function is uncertain. This CDR3 has 14 residues. Trimming removed 9 bases from V and 1 base from J, with 15 bases in between.

CDR3: CASSHGTVRKSNQPQHF. The CDR3 DNA is TGTGCCAGCTCACACGGGACCGTCAGAAAAAGCAATCAGCCCCAGCATTTT. V gene TRBV18 combines with J gene TRBJ1-5; D possibly corresponds to TRBD1 (5 bases). This CDR3 contains 17 residues. The germline CDR1 and CDR2 sequences are KGHSH and LQKENI. V lost 4 bases and J lost 1, with 17 bases in between.